This T cell receptor (beta chain) was captured in a study of OX40 agonist ivuxolimab in advanced cancers. Study overall: Of mixed ages from roughly 23 to 80 and averaging roughly 60 years, the group was just under 85% male. Overall study findings and caveats: Blood T cells, both CD4+ and CD8+, expanded clonally by week 6 at 0.1 to 3.0 mg/kg. Some of the lowest clonal expansion was seen in partial responders at 0.1-3.0 mg/kg.

The CDR3 has 12 residues. Trimming cost V 3 bases and J 8 bases, with 10 bases left between them. The germline V gene encodes CDR1 MDHEN and CDR2 SYDVKM. This clone is categorized as medium-sized. Its matching antigen is unknown. Sequencing used immunoSEQ multiplex PCR; TCRdb keeps in-frame clones, though not all of them. The data hold about 62,000 clones, with 70% to 90% observed a single time. This receptor was taken from an adult with an advanced solid tumor such as melanoma, head and neck, liver or kidney cancer. The rearrangement uses TRBV28 and TRBJ1-1; no clear D gene. The specimen comprised CD4+ or CD8+ T cells sorted from blood, sampled in a trial of the OX40 agonist ivuxolimab. Here the CDR3 reads CASSLSRWEAFF. The CDR3 nucleotides read TGTGCCAGCAGTTTGTCCCGGTGGGAAGCTTTCTTT.